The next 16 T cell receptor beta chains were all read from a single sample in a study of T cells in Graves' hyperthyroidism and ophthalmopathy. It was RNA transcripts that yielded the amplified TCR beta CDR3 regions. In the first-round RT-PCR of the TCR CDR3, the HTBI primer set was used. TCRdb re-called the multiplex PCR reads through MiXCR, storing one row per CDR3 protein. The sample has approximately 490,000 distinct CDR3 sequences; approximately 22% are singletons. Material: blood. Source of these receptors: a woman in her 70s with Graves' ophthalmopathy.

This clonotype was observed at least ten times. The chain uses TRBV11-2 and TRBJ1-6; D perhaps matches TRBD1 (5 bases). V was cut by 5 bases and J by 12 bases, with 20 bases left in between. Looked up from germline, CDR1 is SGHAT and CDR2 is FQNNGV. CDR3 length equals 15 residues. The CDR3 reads CASSPDTGASRPLHF. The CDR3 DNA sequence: TGTGCCAGCAGCCCGGACACAGGCGCCAGTCGACCCCTCCACTTT.

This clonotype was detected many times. CDR3 nucleotide sequence: TGTGCTAGTGCCCCGGGACACCTCCGGCGCTTAAACTATGGCTACACCTTC. Protein: CASAPGHLRRLNYGYTF. The chain links TRBV12-5 to TRBJ1-2; possibly TRBD1 for D (6 bases). V was trimmed by 7 bases and J by 2 bases, leaving 23 bases between them. Looked up from germline, CDR1 is LGHNT and CDR2 is FRNRAP. The CDR3 contains 17 residues.

CDR3 bases: TGTGCCATCAGTGAGTCGGGGACGATCTATGGCTACACCTTC. Amino acids: CAISESGTIYGYTF. This chain joins TRBV10-3 and TRBJ1-2; the D gene is possibly TRBD1 (5 bases). CDR3 length equals 14 residues. The V end was cut by 0 bases, the J end by 4 bases, with 9 bases between. The V gene's germline CDR1 is ENHRY and CDR2 SYGVKD.

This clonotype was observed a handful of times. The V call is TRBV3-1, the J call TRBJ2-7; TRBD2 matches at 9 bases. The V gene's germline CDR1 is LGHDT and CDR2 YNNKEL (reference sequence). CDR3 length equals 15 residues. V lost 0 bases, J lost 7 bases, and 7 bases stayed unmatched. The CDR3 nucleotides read TGTGCCAGCAGCCAAGAGGTAGCGGGAGTACGAGAGCAGTACTTC. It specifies CASSQEVAGVREQYF.

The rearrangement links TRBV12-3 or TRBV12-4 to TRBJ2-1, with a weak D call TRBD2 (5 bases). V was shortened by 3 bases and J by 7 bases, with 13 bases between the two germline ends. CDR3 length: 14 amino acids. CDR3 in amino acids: CASSLEASRNEQFF. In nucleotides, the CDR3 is TGTGCCAGCAGTTTGGAGGCGTCTAGGAATGAGCAGTTCTTC.

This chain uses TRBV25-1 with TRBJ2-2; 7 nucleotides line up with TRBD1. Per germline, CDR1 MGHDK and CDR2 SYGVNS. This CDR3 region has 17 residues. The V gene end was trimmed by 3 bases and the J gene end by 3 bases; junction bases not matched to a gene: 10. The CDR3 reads CASSEGQTTLHTGELFF. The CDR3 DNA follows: TGTGCCAGCAGTGAGGGACAGACCACGCTTCACACCGGGGAGCTGTTTTTT. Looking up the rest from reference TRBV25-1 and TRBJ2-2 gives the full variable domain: EADIYQTPRYLVIGTGKKITLECSQTMGHDKMYWYQQDPGMELHLIHYSYGVNSTEKGDLSSESTVSRIRTEHFPLTLESARPSHTSQYLCASSEGQTTLHTGELFFGEGSRLTVL.

In DNA form, the CDR3 reads TGTGCCAGCAGCTTAGCGAGTCGAACGGCTGAAGCTTTCTTT. Protein: CASSLASRTAEAFF. The chain carries TRBV11-1 and TRBJ1-1; D remains unclear. Trimming shortened V by 0 bases and J by 6 bases, and 11 bases separated the two germline ends. Per germline, CDR1 SGHAT and CDR2 FQDESV (reference sequence). The CDR3 runs 14 residues.

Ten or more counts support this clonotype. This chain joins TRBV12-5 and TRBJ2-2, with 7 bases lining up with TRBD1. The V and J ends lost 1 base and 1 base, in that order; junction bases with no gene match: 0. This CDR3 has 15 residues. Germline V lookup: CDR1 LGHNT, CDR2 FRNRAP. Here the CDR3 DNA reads TGTGCTAGTGGTTTGGGACAGGGGAACACCGGGGAGCTGTTTTTT. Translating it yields CASGLGQGNTGELFF.

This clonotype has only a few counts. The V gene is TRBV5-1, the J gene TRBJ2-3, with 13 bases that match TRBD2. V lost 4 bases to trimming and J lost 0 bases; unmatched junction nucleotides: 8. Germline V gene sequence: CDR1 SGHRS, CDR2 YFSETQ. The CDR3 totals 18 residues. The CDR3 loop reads CASSLGLAGTVSTDTQYF. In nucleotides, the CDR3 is TGCGCCAGCAGCCTGGGACTAGCGGGGACCGTGAGCACAGATACGCAGTATTTT. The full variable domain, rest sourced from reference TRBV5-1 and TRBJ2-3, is KAGVTQTPRYLIKTRGQQVTLSCSPISGHRSVSWYQQTPGQGLQFLFEYFSETQRNKGNFPGRFSGRQFSNSRSEMNVSTLELGDSALYLCASSLGLAGTVSTDTQYFGPGTRLTVL.

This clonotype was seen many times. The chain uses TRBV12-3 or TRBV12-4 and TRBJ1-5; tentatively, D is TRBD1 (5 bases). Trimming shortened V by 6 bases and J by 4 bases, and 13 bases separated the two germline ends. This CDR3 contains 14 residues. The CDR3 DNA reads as TGTGCCAGCAGCCTGGGACGGACAAATCAGCCCCAGCATTTT. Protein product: CASSLGRTNQPQHF.

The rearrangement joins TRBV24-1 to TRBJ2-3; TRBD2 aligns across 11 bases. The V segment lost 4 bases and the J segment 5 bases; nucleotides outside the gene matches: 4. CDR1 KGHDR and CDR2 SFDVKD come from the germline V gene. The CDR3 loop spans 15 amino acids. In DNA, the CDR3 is TGTGCCACCAGTGACCCCGGGACTAGCGGAGATACGCAGTATTTT. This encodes CATSDPGTSGDTQYF.

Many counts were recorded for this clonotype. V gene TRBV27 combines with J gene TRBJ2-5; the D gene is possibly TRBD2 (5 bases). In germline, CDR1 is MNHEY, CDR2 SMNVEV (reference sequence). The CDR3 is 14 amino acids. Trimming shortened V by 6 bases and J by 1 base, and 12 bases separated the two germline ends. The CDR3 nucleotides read TGTGCCAGCAGCCCAAGCGGAGGCCAAGAGACCCAGTACTTC. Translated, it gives CASSPSGGQETQYF.

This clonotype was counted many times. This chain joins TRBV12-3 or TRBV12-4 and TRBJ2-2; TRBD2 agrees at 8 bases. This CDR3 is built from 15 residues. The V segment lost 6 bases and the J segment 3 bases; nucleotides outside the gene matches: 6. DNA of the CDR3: TGTGCCAGCAGCCGTAGCGGGACGGACACCGGGGAGCTGTTTTTT. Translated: CASSRSGTDTGELFF.

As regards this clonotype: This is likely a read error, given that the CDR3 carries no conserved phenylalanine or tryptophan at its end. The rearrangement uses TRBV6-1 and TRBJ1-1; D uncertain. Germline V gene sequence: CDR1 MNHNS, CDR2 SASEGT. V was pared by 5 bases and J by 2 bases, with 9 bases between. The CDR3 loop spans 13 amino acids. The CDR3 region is CASSRHLNTEAFL. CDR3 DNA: TGTGCCAGCAGTCGACACCTTAACACTGAAGCTTTCTTA.

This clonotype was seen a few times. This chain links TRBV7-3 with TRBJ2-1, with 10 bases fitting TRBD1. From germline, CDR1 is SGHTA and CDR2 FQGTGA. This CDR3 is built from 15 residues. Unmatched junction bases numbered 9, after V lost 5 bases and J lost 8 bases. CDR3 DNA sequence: TGTGCCAGCAGCCCTACCGGGACAGGGGTCTATGAGCAGTTCTTC. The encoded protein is CASSPTGTGVYEQFF.

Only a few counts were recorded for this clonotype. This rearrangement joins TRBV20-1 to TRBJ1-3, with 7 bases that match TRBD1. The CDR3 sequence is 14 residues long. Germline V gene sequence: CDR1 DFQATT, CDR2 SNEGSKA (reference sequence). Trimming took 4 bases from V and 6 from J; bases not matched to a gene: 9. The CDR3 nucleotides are TGCAGTGCTATGGAGGGGGCGCGGGAAAACACCATATATTTT. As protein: CSAMEGARENTIYF.